The rows below give T cell receptor beta chains drawn from one sample of a study of T cell changes during pregnancy in multiple sclerosis. TCRdb's table, derived via immunoSEQ multiplex PCR, lists solely in-frame clones and lacks some. The sample records some 77,000 clones, 85% to 95% being singletons. The starting material was peripheral blood, obtained after pregnancy. These receptors were collected from a female donor in good health, enrolled as a control in a pregnancy study. The CDR3 runs from the conserved cysteine through the conserved F or W. The D gene is left open where the match is weak. Clone size is given for some rows only: seen once, a few or many times, or a class if the clone is expanded.

clone_size j_call d_call v_call cdr3_nt cdr3_aa
NA TRBJ2-1 NA TRBV9 TGTGCCAGCAGCGTAAGCCAAGCCAATGAGCAGTTCTTC CASSVSQANEQFF
NA TRBJ2-2 TRBD1 TRBV2 TGTGCCAGCACTAGAGACAGGGACCTTGGCACCGGGGAGCTGTTTTTT CASTRDRDLGTGELFF
NA TRBJ2-5 NA TRBV27 TGTGCCAGCAGAAACAGGGTACAAGAGACCCAGTACTTC CASRNRVQETQYF
NA TRBJ2-5 TRBD1 TRBV9 TGTGCCAGCAGCGTTTTGGGACAGGGCACGGAGACCCAGTACTTC CASSVLGQGTETQYF
NA TRBJ1-5 NA TRBV9 TGTGCCAGCAGCGTAGAGGGGGGGGGTAATCAGCCCCAGCATTTT CASSVEGGGNQPQHF
NA TRBJ1-5 NA TRBV5-1 TGCGCCAGCAGCCCCCGGGGGGGTGGCCAGCCCCAGCATTTT CASSPRGGGQPQHF
NA TRBJ1-1 NA TRBV27 TGTGCCAGCAGTTTGGGGAGGAGTAACACTGAAGCTTTCTTT CASSLGRSNTEAFF
NA TRBJ2-7 TRBD2 TRBV29-1 TGCAGCGTTGGGGGGACTAGGGGCTACGAGCAGTACTTC CSVGGTRGYEQYF
NA TRBJ2-2 NA TRBV7-9 TGTGCCAGCAGCTTATTTGACTACCACACCGGGGAGCTGTTTTTT CASSLFDYHTGELFF
NA TRBJ1-2 NA TRBV4-1 TGCGCCAGCAGCCAGGGGGGAAACTATGGCTACACCTTC CASSQGGNYGYTF
NA TRBJ2-1 TRBD1 TRBV9 TGTGCCAGCAGCGTAGCCGCAGGGGGAAGCTCCTACAATGAGCAGTTCTTC CASSVAAGGSSYNEQFF
NA TRBJ1-3 NA TRBV9 TGTGCCAGCAGCGCGGCGGGTTCTGGAAACACCATATATTTT CASSAAGSGNTIYF
NA TRBJ1-1 NA TRBV21-1 TGTGCCTACCATATGGGGGCGGGGGTATCCAACACTGAAGCTTTCTTT CAYHMGAGVSNTEAFF
NA TRBJ2-7 TRBD2 TRBV11-2 TGTGCCAGCAGCCGTTTGGCGGGGGGGAGGGACTCCTACGAGCAGTACTTC CASSRLAGGRDSYEQYF
NA TRBJ1-1 TRBD1 TRBV6-5 TGTGCCAGCAGTTACACAATGGGACAGGCCGAAGCTTTCTTT CASSYTMGQAEAFF
NA TRBJ2-7 TRBD2 TRBV18 TGTGCCAGCTCACCAGGACTAGCGGGAGCCTACGAGCAGTACTTC CASSPGLAGAYEQYF
NA TRBJ2-7 TRBD1 TRBV2 TGTGCCAGCAGTGAAGGACAGGGGGGTTCCCTTACCGGGCAGTACTTC CASSEGQGGSLTGQYF
NA TRBJ2-1 NA TRBV28 TGTGCCAGCAGTTTGGGAGGACGTGAGCAGTTCTTC CASSLGGREQFF
NA TRBJ2-7 NA TRBV6-5 TGTGCCAGCAGCTGGGACCAGGGGGAGCAGTACTTC CASSWDQGEQYF
NA TRBJ2-3 TRBD1 TRBV6-1 TGTGCCAGCAGTCAACCCGGACAGGGGACAGATACGCAGTATTTT CASSQPGQGTDTQYF
NA TRBJ2-1 NA TRBV7-3 TGTGCCAGCAGCTTAGGTCCTAGCCAGAATGAGCAGTTCTTC CASSLGPSQNEQFF
NA TRBJ2-1 TRBD2 TRBV9 TGTGCCAGCAGCGTAGGGGGACTACTCATAAATGAGCAGTTCTTC CASSVGGLLINEQFF
NA TRBJ2-7 TRBD1 TRBV28 TGTGCCAGCAGCGGTACAGGGGGCAGGGGATACGAGCAGTACTTC CASSGTGGRGYEQYF
once TRBJ1-1 NA TRBV29-1 TGCAGCGTTTCGCTGGGGGCCTACATGAACACTGAAGCTTTCTTT CSVSLGAYMNTEAFF
NA TRBJ1-3 NA TRBV6-6 TGTGCCAGCAGGCTTGGAGGGGGGGCGGCTGGAAACACCATATATTTT CASRLGGGAAGNTIYF
NA TRBJ2-3 TRBD2 TRBV18 TGTGCCAGCTCACTGCAGCGGGGAGGAGGTACGCAGTATTTT CASSLQRGGGTQYF
NA TRBJ2-2 NA TRBV19 TGTGCCAGTAGTTCAACACCTCCAAGGGACACCCGGAACACCGGGGAGCTGTTTTTT CASSSTPPRDTRNTGELFF
NA TRBJ1-2 NA TRBV29-1 TGCAGCGTTGAGATTAGCCCTGCCTATGGCTACACCTTC CSVEISPAYGYTF
many TRBJ1-4 NA TRBV7-9 TGTGCCAGCAGCTCCTTGGGGGAGGCGGCTAATGAAAAACTGTTTTTT CASSSLGEAANEKLFF
NA TRBJ2-1 NA TRBV7-3 TGTGCCAGCAGCACGGGACTCAACAATGAGCAGTTCTTC CASSTGLNNEQFF
NA TRBJ2-3 TRBD2 TRBV4-3 TGCGCCAGCAGTCAACTAGCGGGAGCGGCAGATACGCAGTATTTT CASSQLAGAADTQYF
NA TRBJ1-1 NA TRBV6-5 TGTGCCAGCAGTTTGGACAGAAACACTGAAGCTTTCTTT CASSLDRNTEAFF
few TRBJ2-1 NA TRBV30 TGTGCCTGGAGTACAACGGCAGGGTACAATGAGCAGTTCTTC CAWSTTAGYNEQFF
NA TRBJ2-6 NA TRBV7-2 TGTGCCAGCAGCGACGGGGGACAGTCTAGCTCTGGGGCCAACGTCCTGACTTTC CASSDGGQSSSGANVLTF
NA TRBJ1-5 NA TRBV2 TGTGCCAGCTCGGGGATTTATAGCAATCAGCCCCAGCATTTT CASSGIYSNQPQHF
NA TRBJ2-7 TRBD1 TRBV14 TGTGCCAGCAGCCACCGACAGGGGATGAGCTACGAGCAGTACTTC CASSHRQGMSYEQYF
NA TRBJ1-1 NA TRBV2 TGTGCCAGCAGTGGAGAGATGAACACTGAAGCTTTCTTT CASSGEMNTEAFF
NA TRBJ1-2 NA TRBV6-5 TGTGCCAGCAGCCCCAGGGATAGGTATGGCTACACCTTC CASSPRDRYGYTF
NA TRBJ2-1 TRBD2 TRBV5-1 TGCGCCAGCAGCCCCGGGGGGTCCTACAATGAGCAGTTCTTC CASSPGGSYNEQFF
NA TRBJ2-7 NA TRBV2 TGTGCCAGCAAGAGCGGCCTACAGGGTTACGAGCAGTACTTC CASKSGLQGYEQYF
NA TRBJ2-3 NA TRBV7-2 TGTGCCAGCAGCTTAACGCAGGCAGATACGCAGTATTTT CASSLTQADTQYF
NA TRBJ2-7 NA TRBV9 TGTGCCAGCAGCCCCGGGGGCAGCGGGGCCTACGAGCAGTACTTC CASSPGGSGAYEQYF
NA TRBJ1-1 NA TRBV6-5 TGTGCCAGCAGTGGTGCCGGGGGAGGAGCTTTCTTT CASSGAGGGAFF
NA TRBJ1-4 NA TRBV5-1 TGCGCCAGCAGCTGGGGGGTGACAGTTACTAATGAAAAACTGTTTTTT CASSWGVTVTNEKLFF
NA TRBJ1-1 NA TRBV21-1 TGTGCCAGCACCAACAGGGGGCGATGTAAGAACACTGAAGCTTTCTTT CASTNRGRCKNTEAFF
NA TRBJ2-2 NA TRBV29-1 TGCAGCGTTGTAGGACAGCTTAACACCGGGGAGCTGTTTTTT CSVVGQLNTGELFF
NA TRBJ2-3 NA TRBV19 TGTGCCAGTAGTTGGGGCCAGGGTGGTTCCGTAGATACGCAGTATTTT CASSWGQGGSVDTQYF
NA TRBJ2-7 TRBD2 TRBV27 TGTGCCAGCAGTTTAGCGCTAGCGGGGGGTTACGAGCAGTACTTC CASSLALAGGYEQYF
once TRBJ2-7 TRBD2 TRBV4-1 TGCGCCAGCAGCCAAGATGGGTGGGGGGGGGTTGGCGAGCAGTACTTC CASSQDGWGGVGEQYF
NA TRBJ2-7 TRBD2 TRBV18 TGTGCCAGCTCACAGGCGGGGGAAGGATCCTACGAGCAGTACTTC CASSQAGEGSYEQYF
NA TRBJ1-5 NA TRBV2 TGTGCCAGCAGGCAGGGCAATCAGCCCCAGCATTTT CASRQGNQPQHF
NA TRBJ2-1 NA TRBV11-2 TGTGCCAGCACCCTACGTGAGTACAATGAGCAGTTCTTC CASTLREYNEQFF
NA TRBJ1-3 NA TRBV2 TGTGCCAGCAAGTCGCAGGAAGCCCGCATATATTTT CASKSQEARIYF
NA TRBJ1-2 TRBD1 TRBV2 TGTGCCAGCGAAAGGGCAAGGGGGCAAGGTGGCTACACCTTC CASERARGQGGYTF
NA TRBJ2-7 NA TRBV21-1 TGTGCCAGCAGCAAAGTTACCCTGTGGGGACTAGCCTGCGAGCAGTACTTC CASSKVTLWGLACEQYF